Listed below are T cell receptor beta chains from one sample, sequenced in a study of CD8+ T cells in alopecia areata. Produced via immunoSEQ multiplex PCR; TCRdb's table is partial and in-frame only. The sample gives 150,000 or so clones, 58% of which show up once; 16% is in the top ten. The source was CD4+ T cells sorted from blood, collected at approximately week 56, from a patient treated with tofacitinib. These receptors all come from a human donor with alopecia areata. Both conserved end residues are part of each CDR3. The order of the fields is CDR3 length, D gene, clone size, V gene, J gene, CDR3 DNA, CDR3 protein. D genes are given only for firm matches. Part of the rows lack a size; the others show once, few, many or a class for expanded clones.

length: 15; D: .; size: .; V: TRBV6-5; J: TRBJ2-7; DNA: TGTGCCAGCAGTTACTCGTCTCAGGGACCCTACGAGCAGTACTTC; CDR3: CASSYSSQGPYEQYF
length: 13; D: .; size: few; V: TRBV18; J: TRBJ1-1; DNA: TGTGCCAGCTCACCAGTACGTCAGGGACGGGCTTTCTTT; CDR3: CASSPVRQGRAFF
length: 13; D: .; size: few; V: TRBV7-9; J: TRBJ2-7; DNA: TGTGCCAGCAGCGGACGCAGGGAGCACGAGCAGTACTTC; CDR3: CASSGRREHEQYF
length: 11; D: .; size: .; V: TRBV18; J: TRBJ2-1; DNA: TGTGCCAGCTCACTTCGGACAGAGCAGTTCTTC; CDR3: CASSLRTEQFF
length: 13; D: TRBD1; size: .; V: TRBV30; J: TRBJ1-6; DNA: TGTGCCTGGGGACAGGGGGCGTATTCACCCCTCCACTTT; CDR3: CAWGQGAYSPLHF
length: 19; D: TRBD2; size: few; V: TRBV5-1; J: TRBJ2-3; DNA: TGCGCCAGCAGCTTGGCCGGACTAGCGGGGACTACTAGCACAGATACGCAGTATTTT; CDR3: CASSLAGLAGTTSTDTQYF
length: 15; D: .; size: .; V: TRBV29-1; J: TRBJ1-1; DNA: TGCAGCGTTCAACGATCCACGGGTCCGAACACTGAAGCTTTCTTT; CDR3: CSVQRSTGPNTEAFF
length: 16; D: TRBD1; size: .; V: TRBV5-1; J: TRBJ1-2; DNA: TGCGCCAGCAGCTTGGACAGTGTCAGGGGGAACTATGGCTACACCTTC; CDR3: CASSLDSVRGNYGYTF
length: 15; D: TRBD2; size: .; V: TRBV11-2; J: TRBJ2-7; DNA: TGTGCCAGCAGCTCCATACTAGCGGGGACCTACGAGCAGTACTTC; CDR3: CASSSILAGTYEQYF
length: 14; D: TRBD1; size: .; V: TRBV18; J: TRBJ1-6; DNA: TGTGCCAGCTCGGCCGGGACAGATAATTCACCCCTCCACTTT; CDR3: CASSAGTDNSPLHF
length: 14; D: TRBD1; size: once; V: TRBV27; J: TRBJ2-5; DNA: TGTGCCAGCGTCGCAAGACAGGGGGCAGAGACCCAGTACTTC; CDR3: CASVARQGAETQYF
length: 16; D: TRBD2; size: .; V: TRBV4-1; J: TRBJ2-3; DNA: TGCGCCAGCAGCCAAGTTCTAGCGGGGGCCACAGATACGCAGTATTTT; CDR3: CASSQVLAGATDTQYF
length: 13; D: .; size: .; V: TRBV15; J: TRBJ2-7; DNA: TGTGCCACCGGCAGAGACATGACCTACGAGCAGTACTTC; CDR3: CATGRDMTYEQYF
length: 16; D: .; size: .; V: TRBV4-1; J: TRBJ1-4; DNA: TGCGCCAGCAGCCAAGCTCAGAACCTGGGGGAGGAAAAACTGTTTTTT; CDR3: CASSQAQNLGEEKLFF
length: 15; D: .; size: .; V: TRBV6-5; J: TRBJ2-2; DNA: TGTGCCAGCAGTTACGATTTTCGGTCGGCTGGGGAGCTGTTTTTT; CDR3: CASSYDFRSAGELFF
length: 12; D: .; size: few; V: TRBV29-1; J: TRBJ2-5; DNA: TGCAGCGTTTATGGGGGGAAAGAGACCCAGTACTTC; CDR3: CSVYGGKETQYF
length: 15; D: .; size: .; V: TRBV29-1; J: TRBJ1-1; DNA: TGCAGCGTTGAAATGAGGGTCCGCCTTGACACTGAAGCTTTCTTT; CDR3: CSVEMRVRLDTEAFF
length: 13; D: .; size: few; V: TRBV4-2; J: TRBJ1-1; DNA: TGTGCCAGCAGCCGGACCAGGGGCGCTGAAGCTTTCTTT; CDR3: CASSRTRGAEAFF
length: 14; D: .; size: .; V: TRBV29-1; J: TRBJ1-1; DNA: TGCAGCGTGCCCCGGGGAGGGGAGAACACTGAAGCTTTCTTT; CDR3: CSVPRGGENTEAFF
length: 17; D: .; size: .; V: TRBV11-2; J: TRBJ2-1; DNA: TGTGCCAGCAGCCGGGACGCCCGGGTCACAAGTAACAATGAGCAGTTCTTC; CDR3: CASSRDARVTSNNEQFF
length: 15; D: .; size: .; V: TRBV7-8; J: TRBJ1-3; DNA: TGTGCCAGCAGTGACCAGGGAACGGGAGGAAACACCATATATTTT; CDR3: CASSDQGTGGNTIYF
length: 14; D: .; size: few; V: TRBV29-1; J: TRBJ2-7; DNA: TGCAGCGTTGAAATGGGACCTCAAGGCTACGAGCAGTACTTC; CDR3: CSVEMGPQGYEQYF
length: 15; D: .; size: .; V: TRBV19; J: TRBJ2-1; DNA: TGTGCCAGTAGTATCCGTGGGGGGCCGAAGAATGAGCAGTTCTTC; CDR3: CASSIRGGPKNEQFF
length: 11; D: .; size: .; V: TRBV29-1; J: TRBJ2-5; DNA: TGCAGCGTTGGGGAAGGCGAGACCCAGTACTTC; CDR3: CSVGEGETQYF
length: 13; D: .; size: .; V: TRBV6-5; J: TRBJ1-2; DNA: TGTGCCAGCAGTCCAGGGGAGGAATATGGCTACACCTTC; CDR3: CASSPGEEYGYTF
length: 14; D: TRBD1; size: few; V: TRBV5-1; J: TRBJ1-1; DNA: TGCGCCAGCAGCTTGGTACAGGGGGAGACTGAAGCTTTCTTT; CDR3: CASSLVQGETEAFF
length: 14; D: TRBD2; size: .; V: TRBV28; J: TRBJ2-7; DNA: TGTGCCAGCAGCTCGGGGGGGACCACCTACGAGCAGTACTTC; CDR3: CASSSGGTTYEQYF
length: 13; D: .; size: .; V: TRBV15; J: TRBJ2-4; DNA: TGTGCCACCAGCAGAGATGTGGGGGACATTCAGTACTTC; CDR3: CATSRDVGDIQYF
length: 13; D: .; size: few; V: TRBV7-9; J: TRBJ1-4; DNA: TGTGCCAGCCCTGGGACAACGGATGAAAAACTGTTTTTT; CDR3: CASPGTTDEKLFF
length: 14; D: TRBD2; size: .; V: TRBV30; J: TRBJ2-1; DNA: TGTGCCTGGAGTGTCGGACTAGCGGGGGGTGAGCAGTTCTTC; CDR3: CAWSVGLAGGEQFF
length: 9; D: .; size: .; V: TRBV6-1; J: TRBJ2-7; DNA: TGTGCCAGCAGTCCGGGGCAGTACTTC; CDR3: CASSPGQYF
length: 14; D: .; size: .; V: TRBV10-3; J: TRBJ1-2; DNA: TGTGCCATCAGTCGAGGGGACGGCAACTATGGCTACACCTTC; CDR3: CAISRGDGNYGYTF
length: 13; D: TRBD2; size: .; V: TRBV29-1; J: TRBJ2-1; DNA: TGCAGCGTTGGCGGTTTAGCGGGGTACCGGCAGTTCTTC; CDR3: CSVGGLAGYRQFF